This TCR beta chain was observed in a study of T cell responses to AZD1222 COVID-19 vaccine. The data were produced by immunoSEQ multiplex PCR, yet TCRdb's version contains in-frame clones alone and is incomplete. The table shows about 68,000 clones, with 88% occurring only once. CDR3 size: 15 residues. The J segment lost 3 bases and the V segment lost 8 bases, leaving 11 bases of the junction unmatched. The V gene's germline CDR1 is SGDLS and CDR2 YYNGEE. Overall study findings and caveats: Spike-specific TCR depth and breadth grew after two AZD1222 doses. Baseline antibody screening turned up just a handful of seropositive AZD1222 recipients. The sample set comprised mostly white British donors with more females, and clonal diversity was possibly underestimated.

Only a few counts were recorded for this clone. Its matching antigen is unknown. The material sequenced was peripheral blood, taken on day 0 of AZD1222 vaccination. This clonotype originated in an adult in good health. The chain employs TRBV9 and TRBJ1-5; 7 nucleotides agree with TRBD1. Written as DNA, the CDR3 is TGTGCCAGTATCCCCCGGGACAGACTCAATCAGCCCCAGCATTTT. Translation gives CASIPRDRLNQPQHF.